This TCR beta chain originates from a study of blood T cells in healthy people across ages. General study points: More naive CD4+ cells and higher diversity marked long-lived donors relative to aged donors.

This clonotype appeared once. Its antigen is currently unknown. The CDR3 runs 13 residues. The germline CDR1 and CDR2 sequences are LNHDA and SQIVND (reference sequence). V trimming: 6 bases; J trimming: 3 bases; junction bases outside the gene matches: 5. Then a second PCR, running roughly 7 to 11 cycles, was carried out with a sample-barcoded 5' primer and a J-beta primer mix. Every cDNA molecule bore a tag from a template-switch adaptor containing 12 random nucleotides. Per-sample output comprised a minimum of 3 million paired-end reads containing CDR3. TCRdb fed the 5' RACE reads into MiXCR, producing one record per CDR3 protein. This sample carries over 700,000 distinct CDR3 sequences, roughly 25% of them seen once, and the ten largest clones take under 10%. The sample also formed part of further work on T cells of mothers and their children. That work adds: The people who donated were a few healthy Caucasian mothers and their six children.

The receptor's source is a boy aged 5-17 years in good health. Sequences were obtained from blood. The chain recombines TRBV19 with TRBJ2-7; TRBD1 matches at 7 bases. The DNA for the CDR3 is TGTGCCAGTAGCCAACAGGGGTTCTACGAGCAGTACTTC. This codes for CASSQQGFYEQYF. Full variable domain (outside the CDR3, taken from reference TRBV19 and TRBJ2-7): DGGITQSPKYLFRKEGQNVTLSCEQNLNHDAMYWYRQDPGQGLRLIYYSQIVNDFQKGDIAEGYSVSREKKESFPLTVTSAQKNPTAFYLCASSQQGFYEQYFGPGTRLTVT.